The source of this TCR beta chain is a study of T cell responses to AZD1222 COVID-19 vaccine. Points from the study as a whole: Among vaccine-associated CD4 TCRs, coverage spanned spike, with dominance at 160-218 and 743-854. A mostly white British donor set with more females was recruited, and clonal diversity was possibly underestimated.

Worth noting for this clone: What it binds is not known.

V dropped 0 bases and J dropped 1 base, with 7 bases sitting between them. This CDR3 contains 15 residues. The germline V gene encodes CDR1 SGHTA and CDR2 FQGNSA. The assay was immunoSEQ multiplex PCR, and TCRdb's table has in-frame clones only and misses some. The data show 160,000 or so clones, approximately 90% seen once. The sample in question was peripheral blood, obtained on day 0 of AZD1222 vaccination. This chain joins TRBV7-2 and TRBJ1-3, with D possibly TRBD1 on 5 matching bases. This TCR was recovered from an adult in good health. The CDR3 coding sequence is TGTGCCAGCAGCTTAGCACAGGCGTCTGGAAACACCATATATTTT. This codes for CASSLAQASGNTIYF.